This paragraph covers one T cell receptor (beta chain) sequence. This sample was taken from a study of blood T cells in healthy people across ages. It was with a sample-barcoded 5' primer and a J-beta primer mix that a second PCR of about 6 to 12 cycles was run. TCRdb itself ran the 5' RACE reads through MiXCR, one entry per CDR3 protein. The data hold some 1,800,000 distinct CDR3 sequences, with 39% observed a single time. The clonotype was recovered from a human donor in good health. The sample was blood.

The CDR3 nucleotides read TGTGCCGGCGGGCCGAAATCCTACGAGCAGTACTTC. Encoded protein: CAGGPKSYEQYF. The V call is TRBV6-1, the J call TRBJ2-7; D may be TRBD2 (5 bases). The V gene's germline CDR1 is MNHNS and CDR2 SASEGT. The CDR3 has 12 residues. Trimming stripped 11 bases from V and 1 base from J, with 12 bases between.